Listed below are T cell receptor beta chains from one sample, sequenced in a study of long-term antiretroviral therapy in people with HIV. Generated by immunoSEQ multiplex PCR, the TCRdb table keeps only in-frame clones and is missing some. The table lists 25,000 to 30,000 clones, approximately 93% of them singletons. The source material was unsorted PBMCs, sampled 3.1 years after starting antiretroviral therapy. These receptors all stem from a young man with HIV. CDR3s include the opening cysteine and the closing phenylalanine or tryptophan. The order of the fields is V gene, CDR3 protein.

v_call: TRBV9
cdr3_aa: CASSVGGVNTEAFF

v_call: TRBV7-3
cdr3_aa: CASLHFDQGALWGNQPQHF

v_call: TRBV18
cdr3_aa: CASSLGQATYEQYF

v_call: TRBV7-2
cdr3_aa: CASSLRGGFYEQYF

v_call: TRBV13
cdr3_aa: CASSPSREGNIQYF

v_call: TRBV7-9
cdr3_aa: CASSLGRGDVLTF

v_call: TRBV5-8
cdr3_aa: CASSLPDYSNQPQHF

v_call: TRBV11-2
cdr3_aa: CASSFTSGLAYEQYF

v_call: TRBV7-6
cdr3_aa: CASSLAEGWHEQYF

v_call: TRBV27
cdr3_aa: CASSSRLGGDEQYF

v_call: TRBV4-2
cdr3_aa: CASSQDTSVEQFF

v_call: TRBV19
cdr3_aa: CASSPLESSTDTQYF

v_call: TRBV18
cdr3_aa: CASSPWASTDTQYF

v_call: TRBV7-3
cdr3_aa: CASSSQPTELRETQYF

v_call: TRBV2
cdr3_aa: CASSQSGPRYEQYF

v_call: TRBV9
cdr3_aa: CASSVGSISTGHMNTEAFF

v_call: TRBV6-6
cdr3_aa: CASSYFGGGMNTEAFF

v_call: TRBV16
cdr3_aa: CASRRDREDTEAFF

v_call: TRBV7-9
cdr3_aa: CASSRPGLQKNEQFF

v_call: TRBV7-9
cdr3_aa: CASSFVRDNGLFF

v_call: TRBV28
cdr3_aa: CACKPGQLSEQYF

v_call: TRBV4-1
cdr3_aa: CASSLTVQATYEQYF

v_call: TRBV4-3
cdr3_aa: CASSQLRDGLNYGYTF

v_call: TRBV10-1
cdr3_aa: CATRRGRKETQYF

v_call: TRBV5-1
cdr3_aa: CASSLLAKGTGELFF

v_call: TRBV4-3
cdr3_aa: CASSQDRGSGNSPLHF

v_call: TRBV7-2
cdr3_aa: CASSSKFLAGASGTGELFF

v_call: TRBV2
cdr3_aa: CASSDGGGAGETQYF

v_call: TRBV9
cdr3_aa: CASSVGQGGVYGYTF